The rows below give T cell receptor beta chains drawn from one sample of a study of blood T cell repertoires in COVID-19. Repertoires were generated with immunoSEQ multiplex PCR, while TCRdb's copy carries only in-frame clones and drops some. The table includes roughly 37,000 clones, 78% detected once. The sample was peripheral blood. These TCRs come from a man aged 55 to 69 with acute or convalescent COVID-19. Both conserved end residues are part of each CDR3. A D gene is named only where the DNA matches it firmly. A row's size may be missing; if present it is once, few, many or a size class.

TRBV5-6	.	TRBD1	TRBJ1-2	TGTGCCAGCAGCCCTGGGACAGTAGCTGGCTACACCTTC	CASSPGTVAGYTF
TRBV19	.	TRBD2	TRBJ2-1	TGTGCCAGTACCCGACCCACGACTAGCGGCCACCGCGAGCAGTTCTTC	CASTRPTTSGHREQFF
TRBV29-1	.	.	TRBJ2-3	TGCAGCGTTGCTCTAGATACGCAGTATTTT	CSVALDTQYF
TRBV5-1	.	.	TRBJ1-4	TGCGCCAGCAGCGCACGGACAGCGACTAATGAAAAACTGTTTTTT	CASSARTATNEKLFF
TRBV10-1	.	.	TRBJ2-1	TGCGCCAGCAGTGAGTCGGTGGCAGAACCTTACAATGAGCAGTTCTTC	CASSESVAEPYNEQFF
TRBV9	.	.	TRBJ1-5	TGTGCCAGCAGCGGGACAGCAGAAGCGGGGCACAATCAGCCCCAGCATTTT	CASSGTAEAGHNQPQHF
TRBV5-8	.	.	TRBJ1-5	TGTGCCAGCAGCTTGGGCAGGGAGCCCCAGCATTTT	CASSLGREPQHF
TRBV27	few	TRBD2	TRBJ2-7	TGTGCCAGCAGTTTCTACTCGGCGGGAGCCTACGAGCAGTACTTC	CASSFYSAGAYEQYF
TRBV25-1	once	TRBD2	TRBJ2-1	TGTGCCAGCAGGCGGGAGACCTCCTACAATGAGCAGTTCTTC	CASRRETSYNEQFF
TRBV30	.	TRBD1	TRBJ1-3	TGTGCCTGGAGTGCCGTGGACAGGGGGTTTGGAAACACCATATATTTT	CAWSAVDRGFGNTIYF
TRBV9	once	TRBD2	TRBJ2-5	TGTGCCAGCAGCGTGAGCGGGAGAAGGGAGACCCAGTACTTC	CASSVSGRRETQYF
TRBV5-4	.	TRBD2	TRBJ2-3	TGTGCCAGCAGTTCCGGACTAGCGGGAGGTACGGATACGCAGTATTTT	CASSSGLAGGTDTQYF
TRBV4-3	.	.	TRBJ2-1	TGCGCCAGCAGCCAAGGCGTAGCGCCCAACAATGAGCAGTTCTTC	CASSQGVAPNNEQFF
TRBV20-1	.	TRBD2	TRBJ2-7	TGCAGTGCTAGATCCGGGACTAAGCAGTACTTC	CSARSGTKQYF
TRBV5-1	.	.	TRBJ1-6	TGCGCCAGCAGCGGAACGACAGGCTCAAATAATTCACCCCTCCACTTT	CASSGTTGSNNSPLHF
TRBV2	.	TRBD1	TRBJ1-4	TGTGCCAGCAGTTGGACAGGGGGAAATGAAAAACTGTTTTTT	CASSWTGGNEKLFF
TRBV5-1	.	TRBD1	TRBJ1-1	TGCGCCAGCAGCAAGGAAGGGACAGGGAACTGGAACACTGAAGCTTTCTTT	CASSKEGTGNWNTEAFF
TRBV7-2	.	TRBD1	TRBJ2-1	TGTGCCAGCAGCTCGGGACAGATAGGGTTATACAATGAGCAGTTCTTC	CASSSGQIGLYNEQFF
TRBV11-3	.	.	TRBJ2-5	TGTGCCAGCAGCTTAGGGTCCTCCGGAGGCGGGGCGAAGACCCAGTACTTC	CASSLGSSGGGAKTQYF
TRBV5-5	once	TRBD1	TRBJ1-5	TGTGCCAGCAGCTTGGGGGACAGGGTTAGCAATCAGCCCCAGCATTTT	CASSLGDRVSNQPQHF
TRBV11-2	.	TRBD1	TRBJ2-5	TGTGCCAGCAGCACATGGGACAGCGGAGAAGAGACCCAGTACTTC	CASSTWDSGEETQYF
TRBV6-5	.	.	TRBJ2-3	TGTGCCAGCAGTTACTCGAATACTTATGCATCAGATACGCAGTATTTT	CASSYSNTYASDTQYF
TRBV5-4	once	TRBD1	TRBJ1-1	TGTGCCAGCAGCAAACCGGGACAGTACACTGAAGCTTTCTTT	CASSKPGQYTEAFF
TRBV29-1	.	.	TRBJ2-2	TGCAGCGTTGCTGCCAGGGCCGGCACCGGGGAGCTGTTTTTT	CSVAARAGTGELFF
TRBV4-1	few	.	TRBJ2-7	TGCGCCAGCAGCCAAGTTTTTTCCAGTTTTTCCTACGAGCAGTACTTC	CASSQVFSSFSYEQYF
TRBV20-1	.	.	TRBJ2-3	TGCAGTGCTAGTTTTGTAAGAGCAGATACGCAGTATTTT	CSASFVRADTQYF
TRBV4-1	.	TRBD1	TRBJ2-5	TGCGCCAGCAGCCAAGAAGGACAGGGGCAAGAGACCCAGTACTTC	CASSQEGQGQETQYF
TRBV6-5	.	.	TRBJ1-6	TGTGCCAGCAGTAATCTGAATTCACCCCTCCACTTT	CASSNLNSPLHF
TRBV14	.	.	TRBJ2-7	TGTGCCAGCAGCCCTGCCCGGAGCTCCTACGAGCAGTACTTC	CASSPARSSYEQYF
TRBV15	.	TRBD1	TRBJ2-7	TGTGCCACCAGCCTAACAGGACAGGGGGCATCAAGATACGAGCAGTACTTC	CATSLTGQGASRYEQYF
TRBV11-3	.	TRBD1	TRBJ1-1	TGTGCCAGCAGCTCCCGACAGGGGGTGAACACTGAAGCTTTCTTT	CASSSRQGVNTEAFF
TRBV5-6	.	.	TRBJ1-5	TGTGCCAGCAGCTTGACAGGGCTCAATCAGCCCCAGCATTTT	CASSLTGLNQPQHF
TRBV23-1	once	TRBD1	TRBJ1-2	TGCGCCAGCAGACGGGACAGCTATGGCTACACCTTC	CASRRDSYGYTF
TRBV10-1	few	TRBD2	TRBJ2-1	TGCGCCAGCAGTGACTCGAGACTAGCGTCTAGTGAGCAGTTCTTC	CASSDSRLASSEQFF
TRBV6-5	few	.	TRBJ2-7	TGTGCCAGCAGAAACAAGTACTACGAGCAGTACTTC	CASRNKYYEQYF
TRBV7-9	few	.	TRBJ2-3	TGTGCCAGCAGCCCCCAGTATACGCAGTATTTT	CASSPQYTQYF
TRBV11-3	.	TRBD1	TRBJ2-7	TGTGCCAGCAGCTTAGAACGCACAGGGGGCACCTACGAGCAGTACTTC	CASSLERTGGTYEQYF
TRBV4-1	.	TRBD2	TRBJ2-7	TGCGCCAGCAGCCAAGGGACTAGCGGGCCATCCTACGAGCAGTACTTC	CASSQGTSGPSYEQYF
TRBV5-6	.	.	TRBJ1-5	TGTGCCAGCAGCAAGGACAGCCGTAATCAGCCCCAGCATTTT	CASSKDSRNQPQHF
TRBV10-1	.	.	TRBJ2-2	TGCGCCAGCCAACAGGGCACCGGGGAGCTGTTTTTT	CASQQGTGELFF
TRBV6-5	.	TRBD1	TRBJ1-6	TGTGCCAGCAGGACCGGGACAGGAGGAAATTCACCCCTCCACTTT	CASRTGTGGNSPLHF
TRBV25-1	.	.	TRBJ1-1	TGTGCCAGCAGTGAATATACAGGGAACACTGAAGCTTTCTTT	CASSEYTGNTEAFF